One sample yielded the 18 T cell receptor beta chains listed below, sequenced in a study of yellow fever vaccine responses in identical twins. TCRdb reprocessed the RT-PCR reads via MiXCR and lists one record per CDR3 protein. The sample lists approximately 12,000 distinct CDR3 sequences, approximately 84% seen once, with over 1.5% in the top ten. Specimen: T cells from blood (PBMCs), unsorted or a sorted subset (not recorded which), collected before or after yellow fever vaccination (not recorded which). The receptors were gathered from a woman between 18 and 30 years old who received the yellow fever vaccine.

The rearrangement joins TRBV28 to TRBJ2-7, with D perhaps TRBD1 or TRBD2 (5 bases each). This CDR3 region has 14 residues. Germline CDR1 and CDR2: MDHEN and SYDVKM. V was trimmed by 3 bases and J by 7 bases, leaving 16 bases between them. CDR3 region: CASSFLGDRDEQYF. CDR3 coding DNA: TGTGCCAGCAGTTTTCTAGGGGATCGGGATGAGCAGTACTTC.

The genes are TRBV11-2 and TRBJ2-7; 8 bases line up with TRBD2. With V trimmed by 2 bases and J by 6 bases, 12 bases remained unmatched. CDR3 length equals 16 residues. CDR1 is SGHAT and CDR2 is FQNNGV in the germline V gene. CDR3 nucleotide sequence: TGTGCCAGCAGCTTATCCTCTACCGGGACTAGACGCGAGCAGTACTTC. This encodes CASSLSSTGTRREQYF.

The CDR3 DNA reads TGTGCCAGCAGCGCGGAGGCTAGCGGGGTTTCCCCCACAGATACGCAGTATTTT. This encodes CASSAEASGVSPTDTQYF. J is TRBJ2-3 and V is TRBV9, with 9 bases identical to TRBD2. With V trimmed by 3 bases and J by 2 bases, 13 bases remained unmatched. Germline V gene lookup returns CDR1 SGDLS and CDR2 YYNGEE. The CDR3 totals 18 residues.

DNA for the CDR3: TGTGCCAGCAGTGAAGTACACGTCAGGTACTACAATGAGCAGTTCTTC. It is translated as CASSEVHVRYYNEQFF. The chain combines TRBV2 with TRBJ2-1; unclear D gene. Trimming left V 1 base short and J 3 bases short, with 13 bases between. The CDR3 sequence is 16 residues long. Germline CDR1 SNHLY, CDR2 FYNNEI.

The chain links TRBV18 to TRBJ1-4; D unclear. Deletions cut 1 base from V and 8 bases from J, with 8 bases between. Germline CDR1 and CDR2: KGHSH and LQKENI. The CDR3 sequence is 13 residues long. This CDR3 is CASSPQPEEKLFF. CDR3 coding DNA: TGTGCCAGCTCACCACAACCCGAAGAAAAACTGTTTTTT.

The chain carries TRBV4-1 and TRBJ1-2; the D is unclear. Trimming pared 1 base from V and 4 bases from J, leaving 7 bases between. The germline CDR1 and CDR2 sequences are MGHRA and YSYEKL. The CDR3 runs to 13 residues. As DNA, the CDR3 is TGCGCCAGCAGCCAAGTGGGGTCCTATGGCTACACCTTC. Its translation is CASSQVGSYGYTF.

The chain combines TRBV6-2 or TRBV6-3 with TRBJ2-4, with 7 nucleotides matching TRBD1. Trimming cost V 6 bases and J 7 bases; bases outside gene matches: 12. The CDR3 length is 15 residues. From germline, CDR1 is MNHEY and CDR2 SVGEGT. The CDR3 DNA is TGTGCCAGCAGCTCACAGGGGATGAAGAGGAACATTCAGTACTTC. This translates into CASSSQGMKRNIQYF.

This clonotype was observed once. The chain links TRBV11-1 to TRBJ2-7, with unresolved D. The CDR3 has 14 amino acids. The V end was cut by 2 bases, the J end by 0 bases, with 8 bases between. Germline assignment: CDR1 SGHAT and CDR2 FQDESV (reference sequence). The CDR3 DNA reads TGTGCCAGCAGCTTAATCCCGCCCTCCTACGAGCAGTACTTC. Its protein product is CASSLIPPSYEQYF.

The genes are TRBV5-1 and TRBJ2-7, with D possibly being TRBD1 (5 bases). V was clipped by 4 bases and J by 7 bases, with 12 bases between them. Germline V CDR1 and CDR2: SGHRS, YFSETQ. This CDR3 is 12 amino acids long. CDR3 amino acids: CASSPGQREQYF. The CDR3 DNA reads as TGCGCCAGCAGCCCAGGACAACGGGAGCAGTACTTC.

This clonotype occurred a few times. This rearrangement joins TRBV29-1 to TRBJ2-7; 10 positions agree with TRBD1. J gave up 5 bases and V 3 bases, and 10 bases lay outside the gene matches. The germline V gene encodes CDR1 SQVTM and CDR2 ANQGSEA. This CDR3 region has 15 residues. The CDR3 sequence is CSVDGTGAFAHEQYF. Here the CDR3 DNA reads TGCAGCGTTGACGGGACAGGGGCGTTTGCTCACGAGCAGTACTTC.

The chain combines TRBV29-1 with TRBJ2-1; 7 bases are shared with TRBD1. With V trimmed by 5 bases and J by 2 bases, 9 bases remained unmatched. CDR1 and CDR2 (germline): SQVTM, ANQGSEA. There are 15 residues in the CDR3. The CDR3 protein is CSVSTGQRTYNEQFF. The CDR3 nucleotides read TGCAGCGTTTCCACGGGACAGAGGACCTACAATGAGCAGTTCTTC.

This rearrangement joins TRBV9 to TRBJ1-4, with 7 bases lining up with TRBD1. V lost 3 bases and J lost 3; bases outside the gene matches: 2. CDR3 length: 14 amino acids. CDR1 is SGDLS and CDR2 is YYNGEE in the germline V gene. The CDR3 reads CASSDGQANEKLFF. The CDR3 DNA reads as TGTGCCAGCAGCGACGGACAGGCTAATGAAAAACTGTTTTTT.

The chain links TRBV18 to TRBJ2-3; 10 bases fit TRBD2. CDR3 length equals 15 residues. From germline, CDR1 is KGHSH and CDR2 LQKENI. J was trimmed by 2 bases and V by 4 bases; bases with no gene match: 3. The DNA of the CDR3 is TGTGCCAGCTCACGGACTAGCGGATACACAGATACGCAGTATTTT. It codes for CASSRTSGYTDTQYF.

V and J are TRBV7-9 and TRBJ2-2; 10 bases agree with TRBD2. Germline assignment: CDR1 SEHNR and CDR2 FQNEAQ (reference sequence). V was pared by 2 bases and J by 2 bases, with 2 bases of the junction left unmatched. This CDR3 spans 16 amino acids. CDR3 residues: CASSLLAGANTGELFF. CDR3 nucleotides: TGTGCCAGCAGCTTACTAGCGGGGGCCAACACCGGGGAGCTGTTTTTT.

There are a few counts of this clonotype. CDR3 nucleotides: TGTGCCAGCAGACGAACTAGCGGGAGTAATAACGAGCAGTACTTC. Its protein is CASRRTSGSNNEQYF. The chain links TRBV11-2 to TRBJ2-7, with TRBD2 matching over 11 bases. CDR1 is SGHAT and CDR2 is FQNNGV in the germline V gene. The CDR3 sequence is 15 residues long. The V segment lost 6 bases and the J segment 5 bases; nucleotides outside the gene matches: 9.

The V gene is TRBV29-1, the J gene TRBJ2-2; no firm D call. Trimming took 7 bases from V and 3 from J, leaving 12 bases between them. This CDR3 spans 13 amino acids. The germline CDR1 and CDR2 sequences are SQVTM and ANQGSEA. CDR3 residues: CSGLEPDTGELFF. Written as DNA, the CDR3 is TGCAGCGGTCTAGAACCCGACACCGGGGAGCTGTTTTTT.

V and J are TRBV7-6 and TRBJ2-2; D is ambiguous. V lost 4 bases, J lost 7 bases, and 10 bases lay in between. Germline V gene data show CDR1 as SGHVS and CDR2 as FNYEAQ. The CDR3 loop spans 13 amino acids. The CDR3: CASSSVGFGELFF. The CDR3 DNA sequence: TGTGCCAGCAGCTCCGTGGGCTTCGGGGAGCTGTTTTTT.

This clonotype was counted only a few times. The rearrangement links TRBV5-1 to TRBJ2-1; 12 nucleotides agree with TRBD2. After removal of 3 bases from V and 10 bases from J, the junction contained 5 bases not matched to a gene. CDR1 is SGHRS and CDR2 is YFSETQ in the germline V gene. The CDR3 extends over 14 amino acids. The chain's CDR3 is CASSSGLAGLEQFF. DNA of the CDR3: TGCGCCAGCAGCTCGGGACTAGCGGGTCTAGAGCAGTTCTTC.